The 8 T cell receptor beta chains below all came from one sample that was sequenced in a study of vaccination effects on CD4 cells after COVID-19 (dated by TCRdb to between 2022 and 2023). After more than 9 days of culture, CD4+ T cells were isolated with the EasySep CD4+ T cell isolation kit. Library preparation was by the immunoSEQ multiplex PCR assay. TCRdb carries this immuneACCESS record with in-frame sequences only. Its versions omit some clonotypes, under half of them owing to an unresolved V gene in the studies checked, with the rest unexplained. Within this sample are 50,000 to 70,000 clones, with approximately 72% of them counted one time only. The top ten clones comprise roughly 23% of the sample. These receptors' antigens are unknown. The input for sequencing was CD4+ T cells from PBMCs cultured without peptide, taken before COVID-19 vaccination. The source of these receptors is a human donor who had a prior SARS-CoV-2 infection.

The chain joins TRBV6-4 to TRBJ2-1; D gene ambiguous. CDR3 size: 13 residues. Trimming left V 3 bases short and J 9 bases short, with 12 bases between. Germline lookup yields CDR1 MRHNA and CDR2 SNTAGT. CDR3 sequence: CASSEQQEGEQFF. The CDR3 nucleotides are TGTGCCAGCAGTGAACAGCAGGAAGGTGAGCAGTTCTTC.

This rearrangement joins TRBV18 to TRBJ2-7, with a weak D call TRBD2 (6 bases). This CDR3 region has 13 residues. Per the germline V gene, CDR1 is KGHSH and CDR2 is LQKENI. The V gene lost 3 bases and the J gene lost 3 bases, with 9 bases spanning the gap. CDR3 sequence: CASSPGGRYEQYF. CDR3 bases: TGTGCCAGCTCACCCGGGGGTCGCTACGAGCAGTACTTC.

The CDR3 loop reads CASSHLAGLYGYTF. CDR3 coding DNA: TGTGCCAGCAGCCATCTTGCAGGGCTCTATGGCTACACCTTC. The chain uses TRBV5-6 and TRBJ1-2, with D maybe TRBD1 (5 bases). CDR1 and CDR2 (germline): SGHDT, YYEEEE. V lost 4 bases, J lost 4 bases, and 14 bases lay in between. This CDR3 is 14 amino acids long.

This clone was counted only a few times. The chain employs TRBV18 and TRBJ2-1; D might be TRBD1 or TRBD2, each matching 5 bases. This CDR3 has 15 residues. Trimming removed 2 bases at V and 9 bases at J, with 17 bases between. Germline-derived CDR1 and CDR2 are KGHSH and LQKENI. The CDR3 loop reads CASSPTMGELGEQFF. The DNA of the CDR3 is TGTGCCAGCTCACCAACGATGGGGGAATTGGGTGAGCAGTTCTTC.

The V and J genes are TRBV12-2 and TRBJ2-2; TRBD2 is the table's D call, not checked against the DNA. TRBV12-2 is classified as a pseudogene. The CDR3 has 21 amino acids. The CDR3 sequence: CASRPGTSGRTNNSGTGELFF. CDR3 DNA sequence: TGTGCAAGTCGACCCGGGACTAGCGGACGAACGAATAATAGCGGCACCGGGGAGCTGTTTTTT.

The chain recombines TRBV5-6 with TRBJ1-2; maybe TRBD1 (5 bases). V lost 2 bases, J lost 0 bases, and 11 bases lay in between. Per germline, CDR1 SGHDT and CDR2 YYEEEE. The CDR3 covers 15 residues. The CDR3 loop reads CASSFRQNPNYGYTF. In DNA, the CDR3 is TGTGCCAGCAGCTTCCGACAGAATCCTAACTATGGCTACACCTTC.

In DNA form, the CDR3 reads TGTGCCACGCGACCGGGGGAGGGCTGGTACGAGCAGTACTTC. Translated, it gives CATRPGEGWYEQYF. The chain is built from TRBV6-5 and TRBJ2-7, with 7 bases identical to TRBD2. The germline gives CDR1 MNHEY, CDR2 SVGAGI. The CDR3 loop spans 14 amino acids. J gave up 4 bases and V 10 bases, and 13 bases lay outside the gene matches.

V and J are TRBV5-1 and TRBJ1-5; D gene unclear. The germline V gene has CDR1 SGHRS and CDR2 YFSETQ. The V gene lost 0 bases and the J gene lost 4 bases, with 8 bases spanning the gap. CDR3 size: 14 residues. The CDR3 DNA is TGCGCCAGCAGCTTGGTGTGTGTGAATCAGCCCCAGCATTTT. Translating it yields CASSLVCVNQPQHF.